This is a list of T cell receptor beta chains from one sample in a study of technical replicates of blood from several donors. Some clones are missing from TCRdb's copy, which holds only in-frame ones; the method was immunoSEQ multiplex PCR. Among about 76,000 clones, 80% to 90% were seen once, and the ten largest hold around 4.8%. The sample comprised PBMCs. Source of these receptors: a human donor in good health. Some clones in this sample may be carry-over from other donors' samples. CDR3s include the opening cysteine and the closing phenylalanine or tryptophan. A D gene is named only where the DNA matches it firmly. Size tells how often a clone was seen (once, few, many) or the class of an expanded clone, and some rows leave it out.

size | J | V | D | CDR3 | DNA
few | TRBJ1-1 | TRBV27 | NA | CASSLQGNTEAFF | TGTGCCAGCAGTTTACAGGGGAACACTGAAGCTTTCTTT
NA | TRBJ1-6 | TRBV27 | TRBD1 | CASSLSGTGRISPLHF | TGTGCCAGCAGTTTATCGGGGACAGGGCGTATTTCACCCCTCCACTTT
NA | TRBJ2-7 | TRBV5-1 | NA | CASSLEAAKSYEQYF | TGCGCCAGCAGCTTGGAGGCGGCAAAGTCCTACGAGCAGTACTTC
NA | TRBJ2-7 | TRBV6-5 | TRBD2 | CATMRGESYEQYF | TGTGCCACCATGCGGGGGGAGTCCTACGAGCAGTACTTC
NA | TRBJ2-3 | TRBV7-9 | TRBD2 | CASSSRLAGEADTQYF | TGTGCCAGCAGCTCCAGACTAGCGGGAGAAGCGGATACGCAGTATTTT
NA | TRBJ1-2 | TRBV29-1 | NA | CSVETYKRGTF | TGCAGCGTTGAAACATACAAGCGCGGCACCTTC
NA | TRBJ1-5 | TRBV27 | NA | CASSLREGSQPQHF | TGTGCCAGCAGTTTAAGGGAGGGTAGTCAGCCCCAGCATTTT
NA | TRBJ2-1 | TRBV7-3 | TRBD1 | CASSLDRGVYNEQFF | TGTGCCAGCAGCTTGGACAGGGGCGTATACAATGAGCAGTTCTTC
NA | TRBJ2-1 | TRBV13 | NA | CASSLEVGGYNEQFF | TGTGCCAGCAGCTTAGAGGTGGGGGGTTACAATGAGCAGTTCTTC
NA | TRBJ1-4 | TRBV7-2 | NA | CASSLVVRENEKLFF | TGTGCCAGCAGCCTTGTGGTGAGGGAGAATGAAAAACTGTTTTTT
NA | TRBJ2-5 | TRBV14 | NA | CASSQGLNWEETQYF | TGTGCCAGCAGCCAGGGCCTGAATTGGGAAGAGACCCAGTACTTC
medium-sized | TRBJ1-1 | TRBV6-5 | TRBD1 | CASRGQLNTEAFF | TGTGCCAGCAGGGGACAGCTTAACACTGAAGCTTTCTTT
NA | TRBJ2-1 | TRBV2 | TRBD2 | CASRAGTSANNEQFF | TGTGCCAGCAGGGCCGGGACTAGCGCTAACAATGAGCAGTTCTTC
NA | TRBJ2-3 | TRBV9 | TRBD1 | CASSVYSGQGYTDTQYF | TGTGCCAGCAGCGTATATTCGGGACAGGGGTACACAGATACGCAGTATTTT
few | TRBJ2-3 | TRBV7-9 | TRBD2 | CASSSFGLAGAPDTQYF | TGTGCCAGCAGCTCTTTCGGACTAGCGGGGGCCCCAGATACGCAGTATTTT
NA | TRBJ1-2 | TRBV25-1 | TRBD1 | CASSDSDREYGYTF | TGTGCCAGCAGTGACTCCGACAGGGAATATGGCTACACCTTC
NA | TRBJ2-7 | TRBV7-2 | TRBD2 | CASSLASGGPSEQYF | TGTGCCAGCAGCTTGGCTAGCGGGGGGCCCTCCGAGCAGTACTTC
NA | TRBJ2-2 | TRBV9 | TRBD2 | CASSVKLAGGSGELFF | TGTGCCAGCAGCGTAAAACTAGCGGGGGGATCAGGGGAGCTGTTTTTT
NA | TRBJ2-1 | TRBV4-1 | NA | CASSQEGLHNEQFF | TGCGCCAGCAGCCAAGAAGGACTACACAATGAGCAGTTCTTC
few | TRBJ1-6 | TRBV30 | TRBD1 | CARLSDRDSPLHF | TGTGCCCGTCTATCAGACAGGGACTCACCCCTCCACTTT
many | TRBJ1-1 | TRBV7-2 | NA | CASSFRGGTEAFF | TGTGCCAGCAGTTTCCGAGGGGGCACTGAAGCTTTCTTT
NA | TRBJ1-5 | TRBV2 | TRBD1 | CASSQTGGVQPQHF | TGTGCCAGCAGCCAGACAGGGGGCGTGCAGCCCCAGCATTTT